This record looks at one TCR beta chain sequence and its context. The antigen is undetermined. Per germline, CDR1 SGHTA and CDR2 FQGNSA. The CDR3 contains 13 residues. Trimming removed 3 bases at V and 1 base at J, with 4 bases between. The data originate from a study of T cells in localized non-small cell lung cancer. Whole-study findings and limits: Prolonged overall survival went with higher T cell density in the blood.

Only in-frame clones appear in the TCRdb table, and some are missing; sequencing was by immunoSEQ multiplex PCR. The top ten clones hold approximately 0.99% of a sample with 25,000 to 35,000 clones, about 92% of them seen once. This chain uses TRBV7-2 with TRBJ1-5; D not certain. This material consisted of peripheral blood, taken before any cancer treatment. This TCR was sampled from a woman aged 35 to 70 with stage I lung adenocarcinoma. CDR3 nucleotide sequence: TGTGCCAGCAGCTTTAGGAGCAATCAGCCCCAGCATTTT. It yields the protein CASSFRSNQPQHF.